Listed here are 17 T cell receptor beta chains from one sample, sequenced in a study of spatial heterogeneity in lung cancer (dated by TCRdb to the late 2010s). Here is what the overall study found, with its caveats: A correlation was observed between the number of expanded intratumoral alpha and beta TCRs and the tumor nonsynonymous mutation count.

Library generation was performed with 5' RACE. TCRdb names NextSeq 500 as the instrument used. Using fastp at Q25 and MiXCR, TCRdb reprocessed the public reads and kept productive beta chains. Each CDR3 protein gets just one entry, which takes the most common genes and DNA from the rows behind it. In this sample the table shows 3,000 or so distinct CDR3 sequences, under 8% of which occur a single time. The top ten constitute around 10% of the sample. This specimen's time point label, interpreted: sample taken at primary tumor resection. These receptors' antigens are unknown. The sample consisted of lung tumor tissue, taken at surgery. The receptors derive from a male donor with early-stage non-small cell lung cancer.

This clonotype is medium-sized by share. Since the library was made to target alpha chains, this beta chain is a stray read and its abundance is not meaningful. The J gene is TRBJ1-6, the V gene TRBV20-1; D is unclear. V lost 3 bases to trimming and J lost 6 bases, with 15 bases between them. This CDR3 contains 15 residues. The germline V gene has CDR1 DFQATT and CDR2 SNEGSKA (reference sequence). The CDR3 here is CSASFSPEGNSPLHF. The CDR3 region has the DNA TGCAGTGCTAGTTTCAGTCCCGAGGGTAATTCACCCCTCCACTTT.

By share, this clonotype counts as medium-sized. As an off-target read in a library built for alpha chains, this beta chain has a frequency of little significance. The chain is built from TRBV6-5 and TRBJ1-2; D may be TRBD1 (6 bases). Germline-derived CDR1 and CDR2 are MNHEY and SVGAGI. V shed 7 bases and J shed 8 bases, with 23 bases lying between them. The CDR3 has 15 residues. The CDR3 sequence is CASTPVGGALGGYTF. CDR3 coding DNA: TGTGCCAGCACCCCTGTTGGGGGGGCTTTGGGAGGCTACACCTTC.

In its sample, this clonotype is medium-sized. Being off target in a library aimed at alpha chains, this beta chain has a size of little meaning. Here the CDR3 DNA reads TGCAGCCCATCAAAAGGAGATACGCAGTATTTT. Translating gives CSPSKGDTQYF. This sequence joins TRBV20-1 and TRBJ2-3; D is unresolved. This CDR3 has 11 amino acids. Germline CDR1 DFQATT, CDR2 SNEGSKA (reference sequence).

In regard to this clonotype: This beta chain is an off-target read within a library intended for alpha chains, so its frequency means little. The CDR3 sequence is CASSSGPTRGTRGAQYF. The CDR3 coding sequence is TGTGCCAGCAGCAGCGGCCCAACTAGGGGCACCCGTGGGGCGCAGTATTTT. This chain connects TRBV11-2 to TRBJ2-3; TRBD1 or TRBD2 may be the D gene (5 bases each). Trimming stripped 5 bases from V and 10 bases from J, with 28 bases between. From germline, CDR1 is SGHAT and CDR2 FQNNGV. The CDR3 has 17 residues.

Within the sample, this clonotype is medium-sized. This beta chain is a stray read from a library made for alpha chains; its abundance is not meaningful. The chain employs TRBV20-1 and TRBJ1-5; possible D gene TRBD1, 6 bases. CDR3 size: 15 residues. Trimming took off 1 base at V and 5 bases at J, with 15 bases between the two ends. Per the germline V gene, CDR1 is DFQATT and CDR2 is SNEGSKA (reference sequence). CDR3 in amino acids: CSARAVGGADQPQHF. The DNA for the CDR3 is TGCAGTGCTAGAGCGGTCGGGGGCGCGGATCAGCCCCAGCATTTT.

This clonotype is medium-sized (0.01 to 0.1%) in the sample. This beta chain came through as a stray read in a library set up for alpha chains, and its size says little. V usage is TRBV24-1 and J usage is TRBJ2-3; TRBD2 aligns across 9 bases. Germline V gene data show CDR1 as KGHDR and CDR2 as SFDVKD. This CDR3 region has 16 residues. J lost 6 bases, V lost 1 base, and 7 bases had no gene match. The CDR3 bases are TGTGCCACCAGTGATTTCGGTAGCGGGAGTTCGGATACGCAGTATTTT. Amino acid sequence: CATSDFGSGSSDTQYF.

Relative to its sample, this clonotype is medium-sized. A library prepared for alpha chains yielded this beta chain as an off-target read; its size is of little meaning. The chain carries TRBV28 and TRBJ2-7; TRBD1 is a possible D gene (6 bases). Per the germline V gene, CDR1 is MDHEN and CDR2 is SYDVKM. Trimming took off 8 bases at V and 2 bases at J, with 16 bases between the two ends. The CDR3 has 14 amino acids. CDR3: CASGPVGGTYEQYF. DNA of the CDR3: TGTGCCAGCGGCCCGGTAGGGGGAACCTACGAGCAGTACTTC. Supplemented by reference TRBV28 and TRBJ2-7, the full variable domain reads DVKVTQSSRYLVKRTGEKVFLECVQDMDHENMFWYRQDPGLGLRLIYFSYDVKMKEKGDIPEGYSVSREKKERFSLILESASTNQTSMYLCASGPVGGTYEQYFGPGTRLTVT.

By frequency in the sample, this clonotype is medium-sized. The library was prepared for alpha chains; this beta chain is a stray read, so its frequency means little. CDR3 protein: CASSLSTSGPSTDTQYF. CDR3 coding DNA: TGCGCCAGCAGCTTATCGACTAGCGGGCCTAGCACAGATACGCAGTATTTT. V is TRBV5-1 and J is TRBJ2-3; 10 bases map to TRBD2. Germline trimming cut 2 bases from V and 0 bases from J; bases unmatched to any gene: 6. CDR3 size: 17 residues. CDR1 SGHRS and CDR2 YFSETQ come from the germline V gene. Supplemented by reference TRBV5-1 and TRBJ2-3, the full variable domain reads KAGVTQTPRYLIKTRGQQVTLSCSPISGHRSVSWYQQTPGQGLQFLFEYFSETQRNKGNFPGRFSGRQFSNSRSEMNVSTLELGDSALYLCASSLSTSGPSTDTQYFGPGTRLTVL.

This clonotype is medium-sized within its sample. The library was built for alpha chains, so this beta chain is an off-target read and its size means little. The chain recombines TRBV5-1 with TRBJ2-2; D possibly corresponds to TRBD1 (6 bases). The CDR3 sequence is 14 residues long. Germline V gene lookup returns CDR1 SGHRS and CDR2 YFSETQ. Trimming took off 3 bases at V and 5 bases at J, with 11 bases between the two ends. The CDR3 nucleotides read TGCGCCAGCAGCTCCGGACAGAAGACCGGGGAGCTGTTTTTT. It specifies CASSSGQKTGELFF.

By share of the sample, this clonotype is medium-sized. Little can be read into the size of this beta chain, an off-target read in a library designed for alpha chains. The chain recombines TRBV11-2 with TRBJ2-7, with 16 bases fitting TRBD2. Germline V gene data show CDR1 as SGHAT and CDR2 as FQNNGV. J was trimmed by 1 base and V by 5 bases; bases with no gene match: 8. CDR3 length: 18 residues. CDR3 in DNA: TGTGCCAGCAGCCTACAGGGACTAGCGGGAGGGCCGTCCTACGAGCAGTACTTC. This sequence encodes CASSLQGLAGGPSYEQYF.

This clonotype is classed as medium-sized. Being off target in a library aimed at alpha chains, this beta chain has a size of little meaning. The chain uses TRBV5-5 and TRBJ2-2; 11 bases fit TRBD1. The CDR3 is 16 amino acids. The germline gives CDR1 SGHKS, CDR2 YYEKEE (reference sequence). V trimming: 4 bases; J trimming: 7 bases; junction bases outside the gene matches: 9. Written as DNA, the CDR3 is TGTGCCAGCAGCCGCGGACAGGGGGCGGTTCTCGGGGAGCTGTTTTTT. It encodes CASSRGQGAVLGELFF. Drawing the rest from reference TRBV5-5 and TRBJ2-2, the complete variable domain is DAGVTQSPTHLIKTRGQQVTLRCSPISGHKSVSWYQQVLGQGPQFIFQYYEKEERGRGNFPDRFSARQFPNYSSELNVNALLLGDSALYLCASSRGQGAVLGELFFGEGSRLTVL.

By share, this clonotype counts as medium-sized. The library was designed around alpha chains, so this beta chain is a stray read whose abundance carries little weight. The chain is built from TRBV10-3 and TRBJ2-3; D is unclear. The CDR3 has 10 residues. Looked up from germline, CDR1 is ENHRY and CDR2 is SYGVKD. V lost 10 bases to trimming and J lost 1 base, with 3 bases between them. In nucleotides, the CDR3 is TGTGCCAGCGGCACAGATACGCAGTATTTT. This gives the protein CASGTDTQYF.

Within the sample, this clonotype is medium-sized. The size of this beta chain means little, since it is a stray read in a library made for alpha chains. The CDR3 coding sequence is TGTGCCACCGAGGACAGAGTCGCTGGAAACACCATATATTTT. It translates to CATEDRVAGNTIYF. The chain links TRBV7-2 to TRBJ1-3, with D possibly being TRBD1 (6 bases). Germline CDR1 and CDR2: SGHTA and FQGNSA. The CDR3 loop spans 14 amino acids. V lost 10 bases, J lost 2 bases, and 15 bases lay in between.

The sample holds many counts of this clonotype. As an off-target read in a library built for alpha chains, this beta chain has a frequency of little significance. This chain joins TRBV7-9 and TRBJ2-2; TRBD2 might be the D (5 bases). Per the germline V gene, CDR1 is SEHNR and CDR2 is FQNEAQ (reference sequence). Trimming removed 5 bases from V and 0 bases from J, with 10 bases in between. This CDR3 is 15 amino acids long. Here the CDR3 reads CASSTTAANTGELFF. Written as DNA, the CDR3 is TGTGCCAGCAGCACAACAGCGGCGAACACCGGGGAGCTGTTTTTT.

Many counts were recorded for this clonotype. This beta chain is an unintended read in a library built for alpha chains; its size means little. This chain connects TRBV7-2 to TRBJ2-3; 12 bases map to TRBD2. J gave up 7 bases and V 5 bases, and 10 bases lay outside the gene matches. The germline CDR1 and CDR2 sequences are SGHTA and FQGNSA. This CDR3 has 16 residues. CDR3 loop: CASSAKLAGGGHTQYF. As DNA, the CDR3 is TGTGCCAGCAGCGCTAAACTAGCGGGGGGAGGACATACGCAGTATTTT.

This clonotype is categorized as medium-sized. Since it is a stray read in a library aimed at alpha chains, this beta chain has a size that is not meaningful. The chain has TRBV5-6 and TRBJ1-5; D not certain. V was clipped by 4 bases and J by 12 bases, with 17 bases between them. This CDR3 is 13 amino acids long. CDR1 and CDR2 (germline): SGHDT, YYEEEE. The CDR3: CASSPSTGRLQHF. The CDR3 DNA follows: TGTGCCAGCAGCCCGAGTACCGGCCGGCTCCAGCATTTT.

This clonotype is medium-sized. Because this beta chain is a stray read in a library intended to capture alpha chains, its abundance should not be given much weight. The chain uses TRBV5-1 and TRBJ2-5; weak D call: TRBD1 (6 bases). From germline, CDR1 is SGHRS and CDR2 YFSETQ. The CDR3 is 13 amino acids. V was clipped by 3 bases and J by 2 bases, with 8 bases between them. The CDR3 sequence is CASSSGQQETQYF. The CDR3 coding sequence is TGCGCCAGCAGCTCTGGACAGCAAGAGACCCAGTACTTC.